This T cell receptor beta chain came from a study of blood T cell repertoires in COVID-19 (dated by TCRdb to between 2020 and 2021). Some background on the complete study: Samples from collaborators originated in the United States, Italy and Spain and spanned both the acute and convalescent phases of COVID-19. Deeply sampled blood TCRbeta repertoires from subjects exposed to, actively infected with, or recovered from COVID-19 were included in the dataset. The prospective study material was composed of cDNA or gDNA derived from T cells, B-cell-depleted T cells, or PBMCs. The repertoires were made available in a free public database intended to serve as a resource for research on the immune response to SARS-CoV-2. Sample metadata almost always included a de-identified subject ID, COVID-19 status, age in years and sex. Where available, HLA class I and class II types were taken from metadata supplied by the sample provider and were not determined by assay-based typing. The samples were drawn from two sources: the first 160 participants of the ongoing ImmuneRACE study, and over 950 subjects contributed by 6 global collaborators.

The CDR3 sequence holds 14 residues, the cysteine and phenylalanine included. The entry retains the CDR3 DNA only, 42 bases that are in frame from base 1. The germline V gene (reference sequence) sets CDR1 to LGHDT and CDR2 to YNNKEL. Between the V and J ends, shortened by 1 base and 7 bases respectively, the junction contains 8 bases. The immunoSEQ Assay, a bias-controlled multiplex PCR, was used to amplify TCRbeta CDR3 regions from genomic DNA. The authors' pipeline ran thus. Nucleated cell counts per sample were estimated from amplification of reference gene primers within the assay. To quantify the absolute abundance of each unique TCRbeta CDR3 rearrangement, sequence reads were collapsed and filtered. For each sample, productive Simpson clonality was calculated by taking the square root of Simpson's diversity index across productive rearrangements. The table comes from immuneACCESS by way of TCRdb, which keeps in-frame sequences with V and J called. Part of the clones is missing from these tables; in studies checked, under half for an unresolved V gene and the rest for unknown reasons. The V and J calls and clone size come from that table; D and trimming were worked out from the DNA. Within this sample are 130,000 or so clones, with about four fifths of them counted one time only. The top ten clones comprise about 12% of the sample.

To note about this clone: What this receptor recognizes is not known. Base qualities are not provided; no much larger clone lies one nucleotide away. Different DNA sequences within this sample yield the same CDR3.

What the research found in general, with its limitations: The quantity of clinical and demographic metadata differed by source and by participant and was supplied without curation.

Whole blood was collected in K2EDTA tubes by collaborating institutions according to the institutions' own protocols. For TCRbeta analysis, collaborator samples were shipped as frozen whole blood, as isolated PBMCs, or as DNA extracted from either sample type. The sample comprised peripheral blood. Rearrangement joined TRBV3-1 (or the pseudogene TRBV3-2) to TRBJ1-6; the D gene is perhaps TRBD1, from 6 matching bases. The TCR originated in a human donor in a cohort sampled during active COVID-19. The DNA sequence follows: TGTGCCAGCAGCCAAGGACAGGCGAATTCACCCCTCCACTTT. This is translated as CASSQGQANSPLHF.